This T cell receptor (beta chain) originates from a study of T cells in Graves' hyperthyroidism and ophthalmopathy. General observations from the study: Most clonotypes expanded in thyroid above 0.001 were likewise present in blood.

Regions amplified from RNA transcripts were the TCR beta CDR3 regions. The HTBI primer set was used in a first-round RT-PCR of the TCR CDR3. MiXCR, run by TCRdb on the multiplex PCR reads, gives a single entry per CDR3 protein. The sample records over 500,000 distinct CDR3 sequences, about 15% being singletons. The CDR3 consists of 15 residues. Unmatched junction bases numbered 11, after V lost 4 bases and J lost 4 bases. Looked up from germline, CDR1 is SGHRS and CDR2 is YFSETQ. A note on this clonotype: The antigen remains unidentified.

Disease lasting under 3 months, a NOSPECS grade of at least 4, and a Clinical Activity Score of at least 3 were features of the ophthalmopathy patients. V gene TRBV5-1 combines with J gene TRBJ2-7; TRBD2 aligns across 7 bases. The receptor's source is a woman aged 25-40 years with Graves' ophthalmopathy. The sequenced sample was blood. The chain's CDR3 is CASSPTGGLKYEQYF. The CDR3 nucleotides are TGCGCCAGCAGCCCGACTGGGGGACTAAAATACGAGCAGTACTTC.